This TCR beta chain emerged from a study of blood T cell repertoires in COVID-19. Looking at the study overall: Researchers got acute and convalescent COVID-19 samples from the United States, Italy and Spain. PBMCs, B-cell-depleted T cells, or T cells provided the cDNA or gDNA that made up the material.

Original data processing: Reference gene primer amplification yielded estimated nucleated cell counts. TCRdb keeps only in-frame clones here, not all; method: immunoSEQ multiplex PCR. That table supplies the V and J calls and clone size; D and trimming were determined from the DNA. Among 300,000 or so clones listed, more than 70% were seen once. The CDR3 totals 16 residues. Per the germline V gene, CDR1 is ENHRY and CDR2 is SYGVKD. V lost 11 bases to trimming and J lost 2 bases; unmatched junction nucleotides: 10. Sequencing was done on a sample of peripheral blood. The sequence derives from a woman aged 25 to 39 who had recovered from COVID-19. V and J are TRBV10-3 and TRBJ2-3; 13 bases are shared with TRBD2. CDR3 sequence reads: CAATPGLAGYTDTQYF. The CDR3 bases are TGTGCCGCGACCCCGGGACTAGCGGGGTACACAGATACGCAGTATTTT.